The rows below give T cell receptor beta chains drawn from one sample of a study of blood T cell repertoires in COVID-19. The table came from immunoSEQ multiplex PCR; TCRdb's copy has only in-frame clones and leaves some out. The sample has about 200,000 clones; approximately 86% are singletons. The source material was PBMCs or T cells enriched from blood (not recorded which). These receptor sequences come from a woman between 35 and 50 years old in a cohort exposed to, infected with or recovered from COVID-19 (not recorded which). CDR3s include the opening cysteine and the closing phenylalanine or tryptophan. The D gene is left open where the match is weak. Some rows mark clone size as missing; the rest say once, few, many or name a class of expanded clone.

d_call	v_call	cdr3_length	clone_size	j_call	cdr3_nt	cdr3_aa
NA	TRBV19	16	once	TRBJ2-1	TGTGCCAGTAGTATTAGGGAGGGGGGCTCCTACAATGAGCAGTTCTTC	CASSIREGGSYNEQFF
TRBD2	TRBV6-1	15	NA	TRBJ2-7	TGTGCCAGCAGTGAAGCAGGTAGCGGGGTGTACGAGCAGTACTTC	CASSEAGSGVYEQYF
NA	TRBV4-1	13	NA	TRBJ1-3	TGCGCCAGCAGCCAAGATCGTGGAAACACCATATATTTT	CASSQDRGNTIYF
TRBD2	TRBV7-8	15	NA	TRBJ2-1	TGTGCCAGCAGCTTATTCCAGCGGGAGGGGGTTGAGCAGTTCTTC	CASSLFQREGVEQFF
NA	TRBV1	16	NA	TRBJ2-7	TGCACCAGCAGCCAAGAATTCGGGGGGAGCTCCTACGAGCAGTACTTC	CTSSQEFGGSSYEQYF
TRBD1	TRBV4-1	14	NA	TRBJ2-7	TGCGCCAGCAGCCATGGGGGACAGTCCTACGAGCAGTACTTC	CASSHGGQSYEQYF
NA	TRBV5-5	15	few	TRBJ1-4	TGTGCCAGCAGCTTTGGGCGTGTGCCCGATGAAAAACTGTTTTTT	CASSFGRVPDEKLFF
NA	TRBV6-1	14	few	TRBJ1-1	TGTGCCAGCAGTGAAGAACAGATGAACACTGAAGCTTTCTTT	CASSEEQMNTEAFF
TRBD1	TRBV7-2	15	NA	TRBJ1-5	TGTGCCAGCGGCCAGGGGGCGCAAGGCAATCAGCCCCAGCATTTT	CASGQGAQGNQPQHF
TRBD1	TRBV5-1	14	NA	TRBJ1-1	TGCGCCAGCAGCCCGGACAGGGGGCGGACTGAAGCTTTCTTT	CASSPDRGRTEAFF
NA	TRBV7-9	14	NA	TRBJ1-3	TGTGCCAGCAGCTTAGTGAGTGCTGGAAACACCATATATTTT	CASSLVSAGNTIYF
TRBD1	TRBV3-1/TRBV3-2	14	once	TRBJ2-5	TGTGCCAGCAGGGAGACAGGGAGTTTTGAGACCCAGTACTTC	CASRETGSFETQYF
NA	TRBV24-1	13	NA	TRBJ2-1	TGTGCCACCAGTGATCCTGTAGAGTGGGAGCAGTTCTTC	CATSDPVEWEQFF
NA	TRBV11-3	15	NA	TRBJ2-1	TGTGCCAGCAGCCAGACCACCCGCGGGGACAATGAGCAGTTCTTC	CASSQTTRGDNEQFF
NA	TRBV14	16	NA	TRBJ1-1	TGTGCCAGCAGCCAATTGGGGGGGTCACTCAACACTGAAGCTTTCTTT	CASSQLGGSLNTEAFF
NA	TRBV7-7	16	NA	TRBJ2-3	TGTGCCAGCAGCGACAGCCGTGGAGGGGGCACAGATACGCAGTATTTT	CASSDSRGGGTDTQYF
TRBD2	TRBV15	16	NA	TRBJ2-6	TGTGCCACCAGCGACGGGACTAGGGGGGTTGGCAACGTCCTGACTTTC	CATSDGTRGVGNVLTF
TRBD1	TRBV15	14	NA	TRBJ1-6	TGTGCCACCAGGTACGACAGGGGACTTCAGTCCCTCCACTTT	CATRYDRGLQSLHF
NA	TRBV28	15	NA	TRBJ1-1	TGTGCCAGCAGTTTAAACCCGGACAGCTCCCAGGGAGCTTTCTTT	CASSLNPDSSQGAFF
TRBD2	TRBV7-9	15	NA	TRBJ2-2	TGTGCCAGCAGCTGGGAGCGGGAGGTTGTCGGGGAGCTGTTTTTT	CASSWEREVVGELFF
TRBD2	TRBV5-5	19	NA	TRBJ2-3	TGTGCCAGCAGCAAAAGCTTAGGACAAGCGGGGGGCGACACAGATACGCAGTATTTT	CASSKSLGQAGGDTDTQYF
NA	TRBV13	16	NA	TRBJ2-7	TGTGCCAGCAGCTTAACAACTCCAGGCAGGTCGGACGAGCAGTACTTC	CASSLTTPGRSDEQYF
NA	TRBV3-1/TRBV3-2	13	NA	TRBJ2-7	TGTGCCAGCAGCCACGTTTCCGGCTACGAGCAGTACTTC	CASSHVSGYEQYF
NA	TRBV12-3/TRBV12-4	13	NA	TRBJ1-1	TGTGCCAGCAGTCCCAGGGTGAACACTGAAGCTTTCTTT	CASSPRVNTEAFF
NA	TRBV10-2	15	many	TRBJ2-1	TGCGCCAGCAGGCCCCCGGGACAATCCTACAATGAGCAGTTCTTC	CASRPPGQSYNEQFF
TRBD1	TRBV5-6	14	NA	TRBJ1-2	TGTGCCAGCAGCTTGGGGGGACAGCTCTATGGCTACACCTTC	CASSLGGQLYGYTF
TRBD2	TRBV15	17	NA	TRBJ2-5	TGTGCCACCAGCAGAGGGCTAGCGGGGGGAGGGCAAGAGACCCAGTACTTC	CATSRGLAGGGQETQYF
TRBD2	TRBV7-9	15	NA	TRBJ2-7	TGTGCCAGCAGCGTTGGGACTAGCGGGGGGTACGAGCAGTACTTC	CASSVGTSGGYEQYF
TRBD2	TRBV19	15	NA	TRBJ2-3	TGTGCCAGTAGCTCGGCGGGAGGAAGCACAGATACGCAGTATTTT	CASSSAGGSTDTQYF
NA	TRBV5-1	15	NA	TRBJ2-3	TGCGCCAGCAGCTTGTCTAGCCTTCCCGCAGATACGCAGTATTTT	CASSLSSLPADTQYF
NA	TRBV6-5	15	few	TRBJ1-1	TGTGCCAGCAGTTACTCGAGAGGCGCGAACACTGAAGCTTTCTTT	CASSYSRGANTEAFF
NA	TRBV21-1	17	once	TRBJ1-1	TGTGCCAGCAGCTCCCGCCCGAAACAGGACAGGGTCACTGAAGCTTTCTTT	CASSSRPKQDRVTEAFF
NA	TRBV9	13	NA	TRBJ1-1	TGTGCCAGCAGCGCCGGTTCTGGCACTGAAGCTTTCTTT	CASSAGSGTEAFF
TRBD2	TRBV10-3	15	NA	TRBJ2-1	TGTGCCACCCTTTCCTCTAGCGGGGCGCAGAATGAGCAGTTCTTC	CATLSSSGAQNEQFF
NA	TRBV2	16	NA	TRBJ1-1	TGTGCCAGCAGTGTAAGGGGTTTGGTGTCAGGCACTGAAGCTTTCTTT	CASSVRGLVSGTEAFF
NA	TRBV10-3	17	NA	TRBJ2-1	TGTGCCATCAGTGACAGGTTGGTAGCGGAAATCTACAATGAGCAGTTCTTC	CAISDRLVAEIYNEQFF
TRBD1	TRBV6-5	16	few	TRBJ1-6	TGTGCCAGCAGTTCCCGGGACAGCTCCTATAATTCACCCCTCCACTTT	CASSSRDSSYNSPLHF
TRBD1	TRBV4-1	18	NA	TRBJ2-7	TGCGCCAGCAGCCAAAGGGCGCCCATGACAGGGAGCTCCTACGAGCAGTACTTC	CASSQRAPMTGSSYEQYF
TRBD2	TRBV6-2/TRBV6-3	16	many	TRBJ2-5	TGTGCCAGCAGTTACTCACCCAGCGGGAGGCAAGAGACCCAGTACTTC	CASSYSPSGRQETQYF
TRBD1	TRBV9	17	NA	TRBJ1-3	TGTGCCAGCAGCGCGGGGGGACAGGTCCTCTCTGGAAACACCATATATTTT	CASSAGGQVLSGNTIYF
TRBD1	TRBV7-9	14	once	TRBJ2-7	TGTGCCAGCAGCTTGTCAGGGGGCCGAAACGAGCAGTACTTC	CASSLSGGRNEQYF
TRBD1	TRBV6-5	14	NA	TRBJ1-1	TGTGCCAGCAGACGGACAGGGGGGCACACTGAAGCTTTCTTT	CASRRTGGHTEAFF
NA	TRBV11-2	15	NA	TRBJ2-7	TGTGCCAGCAGCTTAGAAGTGGGGCACTCCTACGAGCAGTACTTC	CASSLEVGHSYEQYF
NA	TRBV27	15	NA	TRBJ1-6	TGTGCCAGCAGTTTCGGATGGAGCACCAATTCACCCCTCCACTTT	CASSFGWSTNSPLHF